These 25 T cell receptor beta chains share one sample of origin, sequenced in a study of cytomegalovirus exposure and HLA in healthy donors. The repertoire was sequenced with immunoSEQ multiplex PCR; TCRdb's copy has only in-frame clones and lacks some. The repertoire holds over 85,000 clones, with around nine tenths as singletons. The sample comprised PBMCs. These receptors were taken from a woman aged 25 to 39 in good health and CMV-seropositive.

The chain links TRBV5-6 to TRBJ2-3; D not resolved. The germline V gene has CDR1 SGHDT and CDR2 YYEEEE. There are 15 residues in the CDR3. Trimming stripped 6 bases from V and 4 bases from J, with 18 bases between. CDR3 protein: CASTLSRFRADTQYF. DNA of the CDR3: TGTGCCAGCACCCTGTCTCGATTCCGAGCAGATACGCAGTATTTT. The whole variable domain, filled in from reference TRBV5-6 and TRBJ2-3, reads DAGVTQSPTHLIKTRGQQVTLRCSPKSGHDTVSWYQQALGQGPQFIFQYYEEEERQRGNFPDRFSGHQFPNYSSELNVNALLLGDSALYLCASTLSRFRADTQYFGPGTRLTVL.

The CDR3 DNA reads TGTGCCATCAGTGAGTCTGTAGCGGGGAACAATGAGCAGTTCTTC. It codes for CAISESVAGNNEQFF. This chain uses TRBV10-3 with TRBJ2-1; 8 positions agree with TRBD2. This CDR3 is 15 amino acids long. The J segment lost 5 bases and the V segment lost 0 bases, leaving 3 bases of the junction unmatched. From germline, CDR1 is ENHRY and CDR2 SYGVKD.

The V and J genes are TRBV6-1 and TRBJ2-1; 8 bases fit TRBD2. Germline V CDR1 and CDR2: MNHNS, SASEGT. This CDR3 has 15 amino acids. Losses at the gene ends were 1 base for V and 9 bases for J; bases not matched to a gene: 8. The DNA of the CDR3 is TGTGCCAGCAGTGAAGAGACGGGAGGGCCTTCTGAGCAGTTCTTC. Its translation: CASSEETGGPSEQFF.

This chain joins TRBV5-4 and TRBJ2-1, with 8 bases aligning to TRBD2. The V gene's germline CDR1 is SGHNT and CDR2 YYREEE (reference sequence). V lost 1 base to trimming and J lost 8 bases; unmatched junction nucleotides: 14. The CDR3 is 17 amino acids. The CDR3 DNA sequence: TGTGCCAGCAGCTTGCCTGGCGCGGGGGGCTGGGGAGATGAGCAGTTCTTC. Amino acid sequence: CASSLPGAGGWGDEQFF.

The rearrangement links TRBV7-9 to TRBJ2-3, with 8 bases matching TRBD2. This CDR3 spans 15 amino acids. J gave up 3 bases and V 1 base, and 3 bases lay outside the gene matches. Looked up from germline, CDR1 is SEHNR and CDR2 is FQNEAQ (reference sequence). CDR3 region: CASSLVSGITDTQYF. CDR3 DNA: TGTGCCAGCAGCTTAGTTAGCGGGATAACAGATACGCAGTATTTT.

The CDR3 region has the DNA TGCGCCAGCAGCCTCAGGACAGCCTACGAGCAGTACTTC. This translates into CASSLRTAYEQYF. V is TRBV5-1 and J is TRBJ2-7, with a tentative D call TRBD1 (6 bases). The CDR3 contains 13 residues. Trimming pared 4 bases from V and 2 bases from J, leaving 10 bases between. The V gene's germline CDR1 is SGHRS and CDR2 YFSETQ.

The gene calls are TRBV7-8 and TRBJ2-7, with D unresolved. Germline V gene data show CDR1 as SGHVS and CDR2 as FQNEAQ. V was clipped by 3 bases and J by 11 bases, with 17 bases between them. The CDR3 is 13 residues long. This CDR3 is CASSFGPQQVEYF. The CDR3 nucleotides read TGTGCCAGCAGCTTTGGGCCCCAGCAGGTTGAGTACTTC.

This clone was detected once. The CDR3 DNA sequence: TGTGCCAGCAGTAAGAGCGGGAGTTACGAGCAGTACTTC. Its protein is CASSKSGSYEQYF. V gene TRBV6-5 combines with J gene TRBJ2-7; 8 nucleotides line up with TRBD2. Germline trimming cut 5 bases from V and 4 bases from J; bases unmatched to any gene: 4. The CDR3 extends over 13 amino acids. Germline values: CDR1 MNHEY, CDR2 SVGAGI.

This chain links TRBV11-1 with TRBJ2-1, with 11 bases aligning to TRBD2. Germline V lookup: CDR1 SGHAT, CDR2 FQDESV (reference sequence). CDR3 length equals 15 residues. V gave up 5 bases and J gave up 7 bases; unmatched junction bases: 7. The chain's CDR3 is CASSPRLAGMNEQFF. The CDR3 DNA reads TGTGCCAGCAGCCCCCGACTAGCGGGAATGAATGAGCAGTTCTTC.

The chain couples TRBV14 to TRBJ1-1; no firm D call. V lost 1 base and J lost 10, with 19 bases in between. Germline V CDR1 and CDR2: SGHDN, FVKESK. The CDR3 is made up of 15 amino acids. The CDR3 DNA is TGTGCCAGCAGCCAAGTCCCCACCCCGCCGGGGTCAGCTTTCTTT. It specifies CASSQVPTPPGSAFF.

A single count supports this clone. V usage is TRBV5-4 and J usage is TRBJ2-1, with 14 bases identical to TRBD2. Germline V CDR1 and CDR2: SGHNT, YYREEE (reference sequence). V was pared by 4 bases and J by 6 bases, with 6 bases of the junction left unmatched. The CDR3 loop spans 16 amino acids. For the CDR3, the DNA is TGTGCCAGCAGCATATCCGGGACTAGCGGGGGCAATGAGCAGTTCTTC. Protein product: CASSISGTSGGNEQFF.

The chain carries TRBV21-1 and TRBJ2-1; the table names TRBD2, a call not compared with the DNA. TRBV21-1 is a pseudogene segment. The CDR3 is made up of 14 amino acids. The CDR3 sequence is CASSRDWHYNEQFF. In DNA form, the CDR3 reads TGTGCCAGCAGCAGGGACTGGCATTACAATGAGCAGTTCTTC.

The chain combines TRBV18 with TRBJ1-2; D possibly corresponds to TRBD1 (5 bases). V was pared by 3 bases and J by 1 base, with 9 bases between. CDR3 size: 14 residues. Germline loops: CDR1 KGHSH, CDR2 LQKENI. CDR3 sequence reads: CASSPSRVNYGYTF. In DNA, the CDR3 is TGTGCCAGCTCACCGTCCAGGGTTAACTATGGCTACACCTTC.

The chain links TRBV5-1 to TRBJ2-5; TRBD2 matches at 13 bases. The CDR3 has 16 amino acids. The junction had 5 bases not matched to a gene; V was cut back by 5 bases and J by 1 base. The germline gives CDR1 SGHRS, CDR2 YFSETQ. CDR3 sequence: CASRTGLAGAQETQYF. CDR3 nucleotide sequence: TGCGCCAGCAGAACTGGACTAGCGGGGGCCCAAGAGACCCAGTACTTC.

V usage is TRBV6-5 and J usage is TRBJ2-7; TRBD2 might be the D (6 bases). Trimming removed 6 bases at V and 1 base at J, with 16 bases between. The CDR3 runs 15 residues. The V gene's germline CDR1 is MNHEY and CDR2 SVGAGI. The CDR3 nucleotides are TGTGCCAGCAGCAAGGGGAGGACGTCTTCCTACGAGCAGTACTTC. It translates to CASSKGRTSSYEQYF.

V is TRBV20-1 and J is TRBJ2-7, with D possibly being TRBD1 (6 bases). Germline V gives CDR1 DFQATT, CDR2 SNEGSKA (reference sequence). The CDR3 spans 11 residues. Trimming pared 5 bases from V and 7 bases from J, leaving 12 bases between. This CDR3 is CSAQRTEEQYF. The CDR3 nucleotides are TGCAGTGCTCAACGGACAGAGGAGCAGTACTTC.

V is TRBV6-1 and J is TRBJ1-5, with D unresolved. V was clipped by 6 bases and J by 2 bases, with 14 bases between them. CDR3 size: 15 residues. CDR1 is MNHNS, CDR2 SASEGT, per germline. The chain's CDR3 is CASRTPGGGNQPQHF. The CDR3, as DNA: TGTGCCAGCAGAACCCCTGGAGGCGGCAATCAGCCCCAGCATTTT.

The CDR3 DNA is TGTGCCAGCACCTCAAGACTAGCGGGGGGCTCTGATACGCAGTATTTT. It is translated as CASTSRLAGGSDTQYF. The chain carries TRBV5-4 and TRBJ2-3; 13 bases are shared with TRBD2. CDR1 and CDR2 (germline): SGHNT, YYREEE (reference sequence). The CDR3 runs to 16 residues. With 6 bases clipped from V and 6 bases from J, the junction kept 10 bases outside the gene matches.

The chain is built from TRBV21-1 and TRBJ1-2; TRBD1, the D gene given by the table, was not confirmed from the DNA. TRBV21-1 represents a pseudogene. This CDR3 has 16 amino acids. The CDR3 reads CASSKGRTDKNYGYTF. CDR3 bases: TGTGCCAGCAGCAAGGGACGGACAGATAAAAACTATGGCTACACCTTC.

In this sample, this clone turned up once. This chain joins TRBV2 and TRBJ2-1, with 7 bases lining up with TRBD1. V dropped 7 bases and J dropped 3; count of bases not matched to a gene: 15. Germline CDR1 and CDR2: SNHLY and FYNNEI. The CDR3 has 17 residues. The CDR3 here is CASNGRNRGRIYNEQFF. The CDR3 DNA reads TGTGCCAGCAACGGGCGGAACAGGGGTAGGATCTACAATGAGCAGTTCTTC.

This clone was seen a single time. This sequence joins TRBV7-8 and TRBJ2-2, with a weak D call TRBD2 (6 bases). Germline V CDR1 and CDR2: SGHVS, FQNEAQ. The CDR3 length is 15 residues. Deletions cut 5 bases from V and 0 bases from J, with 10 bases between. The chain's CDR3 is CASSGGDANTGELFF. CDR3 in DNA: TGTGCCAGCAGCGGCGGGGACGCGAACACCGGGGAGCTGTTTTTT.

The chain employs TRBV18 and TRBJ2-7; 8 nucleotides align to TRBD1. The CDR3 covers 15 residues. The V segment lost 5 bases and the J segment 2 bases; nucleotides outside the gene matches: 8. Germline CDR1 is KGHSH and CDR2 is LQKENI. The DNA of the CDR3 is TGTGCCAGCTCATCCGGACAGGGTGGGCCCTACGAGCAGTACTTC. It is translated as CASSSGQGGPYEQYF.

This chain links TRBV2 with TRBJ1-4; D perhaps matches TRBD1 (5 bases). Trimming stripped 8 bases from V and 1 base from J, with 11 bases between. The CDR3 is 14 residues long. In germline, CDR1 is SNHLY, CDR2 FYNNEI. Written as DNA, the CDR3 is TGTGCCAGCTCCAACAGGCTAACTAATGAAAAACTGTTTTTT. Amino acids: CASSNRLTNEKLFF.

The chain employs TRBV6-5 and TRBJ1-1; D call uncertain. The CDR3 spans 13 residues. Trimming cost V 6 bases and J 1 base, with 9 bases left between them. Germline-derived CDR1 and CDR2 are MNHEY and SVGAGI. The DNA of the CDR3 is TGTGCCAGCAGCCGGGGATGGAACACTGAAGCTTTCTTT. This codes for CASSRGWNTEAFF.

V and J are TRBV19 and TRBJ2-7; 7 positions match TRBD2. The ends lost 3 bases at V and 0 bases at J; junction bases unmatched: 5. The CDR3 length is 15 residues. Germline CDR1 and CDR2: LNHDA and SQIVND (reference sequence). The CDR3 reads CASSISGGISYEQYF. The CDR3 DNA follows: TGTGCCAGTAGTATCTCGGGGGGAATCTCCTACGAGCAGTACTTC.